These 18 T cell receptor beta chains originate from one sample sequenced in a study of T cell responses to AZD1222 COVID-19 vaccine. The repertoire was sequenced with immunoSEQ multiplex PCR; TCRdb's copy has only in-frame clones and lacks some. The data hold around 130,000 clones, with around 94% observed a single time. Source: peripheral blood, taken on day 0 of AZD1222 vaccination. These receptors were collected from an adult in good health.

This clone was recorded a few times. One junction end does not reproduce the germline sequence, and a read error may be involved. Other nucleotide sequences in the sample specify the same CDR3. V is TRBV11-2 and J is TRBJ1-1; 7 bases line up with TRBD1. The CDR3 extends over 14 amino acids. CDR1 is SGHAT, CDR2 FQNNGV, per germline. The CDR3, as DNA: TGTGCCAGCAGCGCCTTGACAGGGAACAGTGAAGCTTTCTTT. Amino acids: CASSALTGNSEAFF.

The J gene is TRBJ2-2, the V gene TRBV19; 10 bases are a match to TRBD2. This CDR3 is 16 amino acids long. From germline, CDR1 is LNHDA and CDR2 SQIVND (reference sequence). Trimming took 7 bases from V and 4 from J; bases not matched to a gene: 9. The CDR3 bases are TGTGCCAGTAACCGGCTAGCGGGAGACCTCACCGGGGAGCTGTTTTTT. Translating it yields CASNRLAGDLTGELFF.

The chain employs TRBV29-1 and TRBJ1-3; the D is unclear. Per the germline V gene, CDR1 is SQVTM and CDR2 is ANQGSEA. This CDR3 spans 13 amino acids. V was clipped by 6 bases and J by 0 bases, with 9 bases between them. As DNA, the CDR3 is TGCAGCGTAAAGGATCCCTCTGGAAACACCATATATTTT. Its translation is CSVKDPSGNTIYF.

This chain links TRBV6-4 with TRBJ2-3, with TRBD2 identical over 7 bases. In germline, CDR1 is MRHNA, CDR2 SNTAGT. CDR3 length: 20 amino acids. V shed 0 bases and J 6 bases; nucleotides not matched to a gene: 21. CDR3 DNA sequence: TGTGCCAGCAGTGACTCGACCCCGGAAAGGCGGGAGAGTTCGGGGGATACGCAGTATTTT. This encodes CASSDSTPERRESSGDTQYF.

The table lists this clone with a count of one. V and J are TRBV4-1 and TRBJ2-3; possible D gene TRBD2, 6 bases. The germline V gene encodes CDR1 MGHRA and CDR2 YSYEKL. CDR3 length: 16 residues. Trimming took 0 bases from V and 3 from J, leaving 13 bases between them. CDR3 bases: TGCGCCAGCAGCCAAGATCCCCCCGGGGGAACAGATACGCAGTATTTT. Its translation: CASSQDPPGGTDTQYF.

This clone was found once. The chain is built from TRBV6-5 and TRBJ2-3; possible D gene TRBD2, 6 bases. With 5 bases removed from V and 8 bases from J, the gap between germline ends came to 17 bases. From germline, CDR1 is MNHEY and CDR2 SVGAGI. This CDR3 region has 14 residues. The CDR3 protein is CASSPLGYGGTQYF. CDR3 DNA sequence: TGTGCCAGCAGTCCTTTGGGGTACGGGGGTACGCAGTATTTT.

The rearrangement uses TRBV6-2 or TRBV6-3 and TRBJ2-3, with 14 bases lining up with TRBD2. CDR3 length: 19 amino acids. Germline CDR1 is MNHEY and CDR2 is SVGEGT. The V and J ends lost 2 bases and 3 bases, in that order; junction bases with no gene match: 10. The CDR3 sequence: CASSYEVGTSGRKTDTQYF. As DNA, the CDR3 is TGTGCCAGCAGTTACGAGGTCGGGACTAGCGGGAGAAAGACAGATACGCAGTATTTT.

The chain combines TRBV28 with TRBJ2-4; 10 bases line up with TRBD2. Unmatched junction bases numbered 7, after V lost 5 bases and J lost 0 bases. The germline V gene encodes CDR1 MDHEN and CDR2 SYDVKM. The CDR3 runs to 17 residues. The CDR3 DNA reads TGTGCCAGCAGTCTGCGGACTAGCGGAGTAGCCAAAAACATTCAGTACTTC. It is translated as CASSLRTSGVAKNIQYF.

Here the CDR3 DNA reads TGCGCCAGCGAGGTCGGCGGCCTAGTCCCCTACGAGCAGTACTTC. Translation gives CASEVGGLVPYEQYF. The gene calls are TRBV5-1 and TRBJ2-7, with no clear D. Trimming took 7 bases from V and 2 from J, leaving 19 bases between them. The CDR3 contains 15 residues. Germline V gives CDR1 SGHRS, CDR2 YFSETQ.

The rearrangement joins TRBV6-2 or TRBV6-3 to TRBJ1-1; the D is unclear. Trimming took 5 bases from V and 1 from J, leaving 14 bases between them. The germline V gene encodes CDR1 MNHEY and CDR2 SVGEGT. The CDR3 runs 15 residues. In DNA form, the CDR3 reads TGTGCCAGCAGTCCAGGAGGACGGAGGAACACTGAAGCTTTCTTT. This encodes CASSPGGRRNTEAFF.

This clone was seen a single time. The chain employs TRBV28 and TRBJ2-5, with 8 bases identical to TRBD2. CDR1 is MDHEN and CDR2 is SYDVKM in the germline V gene. V lost 4 bases to trimming and J lost 0 bases; unmatched junction nucleotides: 10. The CDR3 loop spans 17 amino acids. CDR3 sequence: CASSSPAPGGDQETQYF. The CDR3 nucleotides are TGTGCCAGCAGTTCCCCGGCCCCCGGGGGGGACCAAGAGACCCAGTACTTC.

The chain recombines TRBV7-8 with TRBJ2-3, with D perhaps matching TRBD1 (6 bases). Trimming left V 5 bases short and J 0 bases short, with 12 bases between. Germline CDR1 and CDR2: SGHVS and FQNEAQ. The CDR3 has 15 amino acids. The DNA of the CDR3 is TGTGCCAGCAGCCCGACCGGGACAAGCACAGATACGCAGTATTTT. Protein sequence: CASSPTGTSTDTQYF.

The chain joins TRBV7-9 to TRBJ1-5, with D unclear. The CDR3 has 14 amino acids. Germline-derived CDR1 and CDR2 are SEHNR and FQNEAQ (reference sequence). V was clipped by 3 bases and J by 3 bases, with 9 bases between them. For the CDR3, the DNA is TGTGCCAGCAGCTTCGGCGGTAACAATCAGCCCCAGCATTTT. Translating it yields CASSFGGNNQPQHF. Full variable domain (outside the CDR3, taken from reference TRBV7-9 and TRBJ1-5): DTGVSQNPRHKITKRGQNVTFRCDPISEHNRLYWYRQTLGQGPEFLTYFQNEAQLEKSRLLSDRFSAERPKGSFSTLEIQRTEQGDSAMYLCASSFGGNNQPQHFGDGTRLSIL.

The CDR3 DNA reads TGTGCCAGCCTCAGTAGGGGGAACACTGAAGCTTTCTTT. It encodes CASLSRGNTEAFF. This chain links TRBV7-9 with TRBJ1-1, with TRBD1 as a possible D gene (5 bases). V shed 8 bases and J shed 1 base, with 11 bases lying between them. This CDR3 region has 13 residues. Germline V lookup: CDR1 SEHNR, CDR2 FQNEAQ (reference sequence).

This clone was seen only a few times. This sequence joins TRBV7-2 and TRBJ2-2; D could derive from TRBD1 or TRBD2 (5 bases each). Per the germline V gene, CDR1 is SGHTA and CDR2 is FQGNSA. The ends were cut back, 5 bases at V and 0 bases at J, with 13 bases in the middle. The length of the CDR3 is 16 residues. CDR3: CASSKSGPTNTGELFF. The CDR3 DNA follows: TGTGCCAGCAGCAAGTCGGGACCGACGAACACCGGGGAGCTGTTTTTT.

This clone was seen a handful of times. The CDR3 DNA follows: TGTGCCAGCAGTTCATATGGGCAGGGGGATTCCTATAATTCACCCCTCCACTTT. Its protein is CASSSYGQGDSYNSPLHF. The rearrangement links TRBV28 to TRBJ1-6, with TRBD1 identical over 7 bases. The V and J ends lost 4 bases and 1 base, in that order; junction bases with no gene match: 10. From germline, CDR1 is MDHEN and CDR2 SYDVKM. The CDR3 consists of 18 residues.

This rearrangement joins TRBV27 to TRBJ2-1; D uncertain. Looked up from germline, CDR1 is MNHEY and CDR2 is SMNVEV (reference sequence). V was shortened by 6 bases and J by 4 bases, with 4 bases between the two germline ends. The CDR3 totals 11 residues. The CDR3 sequence: CASRRYNEQFF. The DNA for the CDR3 is TGTGCCAGCAGGCGGTACAATGAGCAGTTCTTC.

The J gene is TRBJ2-7, the V gene TRBV7-2; D is ambiguous. The CDR3 spans 11 residues. The germline V gene has CDR1 SGHTA and CDR2 FQGNSA. Trimming removed 4 bases at V and 8 bases at J, with 9 bases between. As DNA, the CDR3 is TGTGCCAGCAGCTCCGCATGGAAGCAGTACTTC. Its translation is CASSSAWKQYF.